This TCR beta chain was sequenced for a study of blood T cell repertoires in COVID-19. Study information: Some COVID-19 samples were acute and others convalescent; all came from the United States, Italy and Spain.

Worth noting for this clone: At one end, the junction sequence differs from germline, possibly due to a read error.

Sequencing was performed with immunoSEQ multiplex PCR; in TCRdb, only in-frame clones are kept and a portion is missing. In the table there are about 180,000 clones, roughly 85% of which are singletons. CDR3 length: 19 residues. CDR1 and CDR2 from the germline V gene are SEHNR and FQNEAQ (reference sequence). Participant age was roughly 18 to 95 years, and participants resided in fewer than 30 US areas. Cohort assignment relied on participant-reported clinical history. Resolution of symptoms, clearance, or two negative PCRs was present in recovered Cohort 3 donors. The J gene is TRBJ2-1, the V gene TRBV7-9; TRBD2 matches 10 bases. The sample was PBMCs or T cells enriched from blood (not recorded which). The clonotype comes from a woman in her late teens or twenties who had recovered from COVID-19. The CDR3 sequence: CASSLADGTSAYIYNEQFF. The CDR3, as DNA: TGTGCCAGCAGCCTAGCAGACGGGACTAGCGCCTATATATACAATGAGCAGTTCTTC.